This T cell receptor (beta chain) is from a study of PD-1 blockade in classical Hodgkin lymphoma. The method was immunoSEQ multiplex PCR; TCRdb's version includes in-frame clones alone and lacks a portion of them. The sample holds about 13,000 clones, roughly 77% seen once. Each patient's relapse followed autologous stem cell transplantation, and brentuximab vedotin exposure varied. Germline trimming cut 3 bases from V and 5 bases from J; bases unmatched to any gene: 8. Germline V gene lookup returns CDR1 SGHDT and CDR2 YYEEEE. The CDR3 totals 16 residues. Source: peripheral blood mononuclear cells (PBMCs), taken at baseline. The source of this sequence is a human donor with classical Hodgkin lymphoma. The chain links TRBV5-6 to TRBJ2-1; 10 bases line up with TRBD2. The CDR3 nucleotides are TGTGCCAGCAGCTACCTAAGCGGGAGGGCGAACAATGAGCAGTTCTTC. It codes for CASSYLSGRANNEQFF. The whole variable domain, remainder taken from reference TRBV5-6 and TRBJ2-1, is DAGVTQSPTHLIKTRGQQVTLRCSPKSGHDTVSWYQQALGQGPQFIFQYYEEEERQRGNFPDRFSGHQFPNYSSELNVNALLLGDSALYLCASSYLSGRANNEQFFGPGTRLTVL.